This T cell receptor (beta chain) originates from a study of OX40 agonist ivuxolimab in advanced cancers. Study as a whole: Across the patients, intravenous ivuxolimab was delivered every 2 weeks at 0.01 to 10 mg/kg. Points from the study as a whole: Fewer expanded clones were found on average in CD4+ than in CD8+ T cells. The 0.1-3.0 mg/kg partial responders had among the lowest clonal expansion. Expanded peripheral T cells had an undetermined antigen specificity.

Germline V gene lookup returns CDR1 SNHLY and CDR2 FYNNEI. V gave up 2 bases and J gave up 2 bases, with 16 bases separating them. This CDR3 spans 17 amino acids. This table comes from immunoSEQ multiplex PCR, and its TCRdb copy is limited to in-frame clones, with some not included. The sample yields 66,000 or so clones, around 82% seen once. As for this clone: Antigen specificity is unknown.

The sample consisted of CD4+ or CD8+ T cells sorted from blood, taken in a trial of the OX40 agonist ivuxolimab. The clonotype originates from an adult with an advanced solid tumor such as melanoma, head and neck, liver or kidney cancer. The rearrangement joins TRBV2 to TRBJ2-4; D call uncertain. The CDR3 sequence: CASSESRGYISKNIQYF. The CDR3 coding sequence is TGTGCCAGCAGTGAATCCCGTGGCTATATATCCAAAAACATTCAGTACTTC.